The 25 T cell receptor beta chains in this list originate from one sample, sequenced in a study of blood T cell repertoires in COVID-19. Using immunoSEQ multiplex PCR, the repertoire was profiled, and TCRdb retains in-frame clones only, with some absent. The sample yields over 55,000 clones, about 87% seen once. Material: peripheral blood. Receptors originate from a man over 45 with active COVID-19.

A remark on this clone: Mismatch with germline at one junction end may stem from a read error. This rearrangement joins TRBV6-2 or TRBV6-3 to TRBJ2-3; D may be TRBD2 (7 bases). This CDR3 has 11 amino acids. The germline V gene has CDR1 MNHEY and CDR2 SVGEGT. The CDR3 coding sequence is TGTGCCAGCAGTTACCGGGGGGCCCGAGCTTTT. It translates to CASSYRGARAF.

The genes are TRBV3-1 (or the pseudogene TRBV3-2) and TRBJ2-7, with TRBD1 as a possible D gene (5 bases). The ends were cut back, 2 bases at V and 10 bases at J, with 12 bases in the middle. The germline V gene has CDR1 LGHDT and CDR2 YNNKEL (reference sequence). This CDR3 is 12 amino acids long. CDR3 coding DNA: TGTGCCAGCAGCCAAACTCCGACAGATCAGTACTTC. It translates to CASSQTPTDQYF.

The V and J genes are TRBV10-3 and TRBJ2-6, with a possible D match to TRBD1 (6 bases). Per the germline V gene, CDR1 is ENHRY and CDR2 is SYGVKD. V lost 6 bases, J lost 0 bases, and 18 bases lay in between. This CDR3 contains 18 residues. Here the CDR3 DNA reads TGTGCCATCAGCTTAACGGGACACTCCCTCTCTGGGGCCAACGTCCTGACTTTC. Its protein is CAISLTGHSLSGANVLTF.

The chain uses TRBV27 and TRBJ1-2; TRBD1 agrees at 7 bases. CDR3 length: 13 residues. J gave up 7 bases and V 6 bases, and 8 bases lay outside the gene matches. Per the germline V gene, CDR1 is MNHEY and CDR2 is SMNVEV (reference sequence). The CDR3 coding sequence is TGTGCCAGCAGCCTGCTGGGACAGAGTGGCTACACCTTC. This gives the protein CASSLLGQSGYTF.

The chain combines TRBV21-1 with TRBJ1-1; TRBD1 is the table's D call and was not checked against the DNA. TRBV21-1 is marked as a pseudogene. This CDR3 has 15 amino acids. CDR3 region: CASSTPDSPNTEAFF. In DNA, the CDR3 is TGTGCCAGCAGCACGCCGGACAGTCCGAACACTGAAGCTTTCTTT.

V usage is TRBV9 and J usage is TRBJ2-5; D is possibly TRBD2 (6 bases). CDR1 is SGDLS and CDR2 is YYNGEE in the germline V gene. V was trimmed by 0 bases and J by 9 bases, leaving 21 bases between them. The CDR3 runs to 16 residues. CDR3 nucleotides: TGTGCCAGCAGCGTAGCTCAGCAAACCCTCAGGGAGGCCCAGTACTTC. Its translation: CASSVAQQTLREAQYF.

This clone was observed once. V and J are TRBV28 and TRBJ1-5; tentative D call: TRBD1 (5 bases). V was trimmed by 3 bases and J by 2 bases, leaving 11 bases between them. CDR3 length equals 15 residues. The germline V gene has CDR1 MDHEN and CDR2 SYDVKM. CDR3 sequence reads: CASSFQGAGNQPQHF. In DNA form, the CDR3 reads TGTGCCAGCAGTTTTCAAGGGGCGGGCAATCAGCCCCAGCATTTT.

This clone has only a few counts. This chain links TRBV9 with TRBJ1-3; possible D gene TRBD1, 6 bases. V lost 0 bases and J lost 0, with 7 bases in between. The CDR3 covers 15 residues. The germline V gene encodes CDR1 SGDLS and CDR2 YYNGEE. The CDR3 DNA reads as TGTGCCAGCAGCGTAGAGGACAGCTCTGGAAACACCATATATTTT. This translates into CASSVEDSSGNTIYF.

This clone came up once. The V and J genes are TRBV28 and TRBJ1-1, with D perhaps matching TRBD1 (5 bases). This CDR3 has 13 residues. Trimming cost V 11 bases and J 1 base, with 14 bases left between them. Germline V gene sequence: CDR1 MDHEN, CDR2 SYDVKM. The CDR3 here is CAWARAANTEAFF. The CDR3 DNA is TGTGCCTGGGCCAGGGCAGCGAACACTGAAGCTTTCTTT.

The rearrangement links TRBV6-5 to TRBJ2-7; no clear D gene. This CDR3 comprises 11 residues. Germline assignment: CDR1 MNHEY and CDR2 SVGAGI. With 4 bases removed from V and 4 bases from J, the gap between germline ends came to 5 bases. The chain's CDR3 is CASSLQYEQYF. CDR3 nucleotide sequence: TGTGCCAGCAGTTTACAGTACGAGCAGTACTTC.

The rearrangement joins TRBV4-1 to TRBJ1-5; 10 nucleotides match TRBD1. This CDR3 is 17 amino acids long. V dropped 2 bases and J dropped 2; count of bases not matched to a gene: 6. In germline, CDR1 is MGHRA, CDR2 YSYEKL. CDR3 nucleotides: TGCGCCAGCAGCCAATGGGGACAGGGGAGCGGCAATCAGCCCCAGCATTTT. Its translation: CASSQWGQGSGNQPQHF.

This clone occurred a few times. The chain joins TRBV18 to TRBJ1-2; TRBD1 might be the D (5 bases). The CDR3 spans 17 residues. Per the germline V gene, CDR1 is KGHSH and CDR2 is LQKENI. Trimming took 3 bases from V and 0 from J, leaving 17 bases between them. The chain's CDR3 is CASSPIPGHPANYGYTF. The CDR3 DNA is TGTGCCAGCTCACCTATCCCCGGACATCCCGCTAACTATGGCTACACCTTC.

Points on this clone: The junction departs from germline at one end; a sequencing error may be responsible. The CDR3 here is CASSRGAGVWNEQFF. The CDR3 coding sequence is TGTGCTAGCAGCCGAGGGGCGGGAGTTTGGAATGAGCAGTTCTTC. The chain employs TRBV7-7 and TRBJ2-1; 7 positions agree with TRBD2. The CDR3 runs 15 residues. The germline V gene encodes CDR1 SSHAT and CDR2 FNYEAQ (reference sequence).

The genes are TRBV7-3 and TRBJ2-3, with TRBD2 matching 8 bases. The V gene end was trimmed by 3 bases and the J gene end by 1 base; junction bases not matched to a gene: 3. This CDR3 has 15 residues. Germline loops: CDR1 SGHTA, CDR2 FQGTGA. The CDR3 DNA sequence: TGTGCCAGCAGCTTTTCCGGGGGGGGCACAGATACGCAGTATTTT. The encoded protein is CASSFSGGGTDTQYF.

The chain is built from TRBV5-1 and TRBJ2-7; 7 bases match TRBD1. The V and J ends lost 3 bases and 4 bases, in that order; junction bases with no gene match: 7. Germline V CDR1 and CDR2: SGHRS, YFSETQ. This CDR3 spans 14 amino acids. For the CDR3, the DNA is TGCGCCAGCAGCTACACCGGGACAGAATACGAGCAGTACTTC. Encoded protein: CASSYTGTEYEQYF.

This clone was detected only once. The chain carries TRBV5-1 and TRBJ2-7, with 10 bases aligning to TRBD2. Germline values: CDR1 SGHRS, CDR2 YFSETQ. Trimming at V came to 0 bases and at J to 6 bases, leaving 6 bases not matched to a gene. CDR3 length: 15 amino acids. CDR3 in amino acids: CASSLGSGRASEQYF. The CDR3 DNA reads as TGCGCCAGCAGCTTGGGAAGCGGGAGGGCCTCCGAGCAGTACTTC.

The chain has TRBV27 and TRBJ2-7; D is ambiguous. Germline V gives CDR1 MNHEY, CDR2 SMNVEV (reference sequence). Trimming removed 7 bases from V and 6 bases from J, with 16 bases in between. The CDR3 spans 13 residues. DNA for the CDR3: TGTGCCAGCAAAACGAGTCTGAGGTCCGAGCAGTACTTC. It is translated as CASKTSLRSEQYF.

The chain recombines TRBV4-3 with TRBJ1-1; no clear D gene. This CDR3 is 13 amino acids long. CDR1 is LGHNA, CDR2 YSLEER, per germline. Trimming removed 0 bases at V and 7 bases at J, with 9 bases between. The CDR3 sequence: CASSQDYPGEAFF. CDR3 DNA sequence: TGCGCCAGCAGCCAAGATTACCCGGGTGAAGCTTTCTTT.

A single count supports this clone. V is TRBV11-2 and J is TRBJ1-3; 7 bases are shared with TRBD1. With V trimmed by 1 base and J by 6 bases, 9 bases remained unmatched. CDR3 length equals 16 residues. Germline assignment: CDR1 SGHAT and CDR2 FQNNGV. CDR3 coding DNA: TGTGCCAGCAGCTTAGCCCCTAGGGGGCGGGTAAACACCATATATTTT. Translating it yields CASSLAPRGRVNTIYF. Full variable domain (outside the CDR3, taken from reference TRBV11-2 and TRBJ1-3): EAGVAQSPRYKIIEKRQSVAFWCNPISGHATLYWYQQILGQGPKLLIQFQNNGVVDDSQLPKDRFSAERLKGVDSTLKIQPAKLEDSAVYLCASSLAPRGRVNTIYFGEGSWLTVV.

The chain has TRBV7-9 and TRBJ2-3; D unresolved. The germline V and J ends were trimmed by 1 base and 0 bases, with 8 bases remaining between them. From germline, CDR1 is SEHNR and CDR2 FQNEAQ (reference sequence). The CDR3 length is 15 residues. For the CDR3, the DNA is TGTGCCAGCAGCTTAGTTCTTCGGAGCACAGATACGCAGTATTTT. This encodes CASSLVLRSTDTQYF.

The chain carries TRBV7-2 and TRBJ1-2; weak D call: TRBD1 (5 bases). Germline loops: CDR1 SGHTA, CDR2 FQGNSA. The CDR3 totals 16 residues. Trimming took off 5 bases at V and 0 bases at J, with 16 bases between the two ends. This CDR3 is CASSHQGGRANYGYTF. CDR3 nucleotides: TGTGCCAGCAGCCACCAGGGAGGGCGAGCTAACTATGGCTACACCTTC.

This chain joins TRBV24-1 and TRBJ2-2; weak D call: TRBD2 (6 bases). CDR1 and CDR2 (germline): KGHDR, SFDVKD. The CDR3 extends over 13 amino acids. V gave up 5 bases and J gave up 7 bases, with 10 bases separating them. The CDR3, as DNA: TGTGCCACCAGTGGTCGGGGGATCGGGGAGCTGTTTTTT. Translation: CATSGRGIGELFF.

This clone was observed a single time. The junction and the germline gene differ at one end; a read error may be behind it. The gene calls are TRBV3-1 (or the pseudogene TRBV3-2) and TRBJ1-1, with 9 bases fitting TRBD1. The CDR3 contains 15 residues. CDR1 and CDR2 (germline): LGHDT, YNNKEL (reference sequence). CDR3 in amino acids: CASGQNRDRVPEAFF. The CDR3 DNA sequence: TGTGCCAGCGGCCAGAACCGGGACAGGGTACCTGAAGCTTTCTTT.

The rearrangement joins TRBV9 to TRBJ2-1; 10 bases are a match to TRBD2. The CDR3 is 21 residues long. Germline assignment: CDR1 SGDLS and CDR2 YYNGEE. Germline trimming cut 0 bases from V and 0 bases from J; bases unmatched to any gene: 15. This CDR3 reads CASSVGLRLAGAPSSYNEQFF. In nucleotides, the CDR3 is TGTGCCAGCAGCGTAGGGCTCAGGCTAGCGGGAGCCCCCAGCTCCTACAATGAGCAGTTCTTC.

The chain employs TRBV6-1 and TRBJ1-2; D is uncertain. CDR1 and CDR2 from the germline V gene are MNHNS and SASEGT. The CDR3 consists of 12 residues. Between the trimmed V and J ends, which lost 3 bases and 4 bases, there was a span of 6 bases. The CDR3 region is CASSDSLYGYTF. DNA of the CDR3: TGTGCCAGCAGTGATAGCCTCTATGGCTACACCTTC.